This T cell receptor (beta chain) stems from a study of radiotherapy plus CTLA-4 blockade in lung cancer. Study as a whole: Of all patients, more than 15% responded objectively and approximately 31% showed disease control.

CTLA-4 blockade with ipilimumab, together with focal radiation, was given to patients with chemo-refractory metastatic non-small-cell lung cancer. As for this clone: The antigen remains undetermined.

CDR1 and CDR2 (germline): SGHTA, FQGNSA. Trimming at V came to 5 bases and at J to 3 bases, leaving 4 bases not matched to a gene. The CDR3 contains 13 residues. Points from the study as a whole: The best prediction of response reportedly came from early blood T cell clone dynamics, with interferon-beta. In blood, after radiotherapy plus ipilimumab, tumor-derived TCR clones expanded.

Measured with immunoSEQ multiplex PCR; TCRdb has only the in-frame clones, and not every one. Among about 50,000 clones listed, around 72% were seen once. The chain employs TRBV7-2 and TRBJ2-7, with 7 positions matching TRBD2. The material sequenced was peripheral blood, taken from a patient treated with radiotherapy plus ipilimumab. This TCR was recovered from a human donor with non-small cell lung cancer who had a complete response to radiotherapy plus ipilimumab. CDR3 loop: CASSTTSHYEQYF. The CDR3, as DNA: TGTGCCAGCAGCACGACTAGCCACTACGAGCAGTACTTC. The variable domain in full, completed from reference TRBV7-2 and TRBJ2-7, reads GAGVSQSPSNKVTEKGKDVELRCDPISGHTALYWYRQSLGQGLEFLIYFQGNSAPDKSGLPSDRFSAERTGGSVSTLTIQRTQQEDSAVYLCASSTTSHYEQYFGPGTRLTVT.